One and the same sample provided the 6 T cell receptor beta chains below, sequenced in a study of T cell responses to AZD1222 COVID-19 vaccine (TCRdb year 2021). Explained via the paper, the time point label denotes: baseline before first vaccination. Libraries were made using the immunoSEQ multiplex PCR assay. The source is immuneACCESS, and TCRdb retained only in-frame sequences with V and J called. Part of the clones is not carried over; for the studies checked, unresolved V genes explain less than half of this, and the remainder is unexplained. The sample has over 110,000 clones on record, around 87% of them singletons. The top ten clones comprise more than 1.5% of the sample. The material sequenced was peripheral blood, taken on day 0 of AZD1222 vaccination. The receptors come from an adult in good health.

This chain joins TRBV7-9 and TRBJ2-7; possibly TRBD2 for D (6 bases). V lost 8 bases and J lost 7, with 18 bases in between. Looked up from germline, CDR1 is SEHNR and CDR2 is FQNEAQ (reference sequence). This CDR3 comprises 13 residues. As DNA, the CDR3 is TGTGCCAGCGGGTGGACTACGCTGGGGGAGCAGTACTTC. Translated: CASGWTTLGEQYF.

For this clone: Sequence at one end of the junction differs from germline and may be a read error. The CDR3 bases are TGTGCCAGCCGTGAAGGGGGAGGAGGGTATGAGCAGTTCTTC. Protein: CASREGGGGYEQFF. The rearrangement uses TRBV6-1 and TRBJ2-1, with D perhaps TRBD1 or TRBD2 (6 bases each). Per the germline V gene, CDR1 is MNHNS and CDR2 is SASEGT. This CDR3 is built from 14 residues.

The rearrangement uses TRBV27 and TRBJ2-3; D may correspond to TRBD1 or TRBD2 (5 bases each). Germline V lookup: CDR1 MNHEY, CDR2 SMNVEV (reference sequence). The CDR3 is made up of 13 amino acids. Trimming cost V 8 bases and J 1 base, with 10 bases left between them. In DNA, the CDR3 is TGTGCCAGCCGTCTGGGGGGCACAGATACGCAGTATTTT. This sequence encodes CASRLGGTDTQYF.

The V call is TRBV4-2, the J call TRBJ1-1; maybe TRBD1 (6 bases). The CDR3 is 16 amino acids. The V gene lost 0 bases and the J gene lost 4 bases, with 15 bases spanning the gap. From germline, CDR1 is LGHNA and CDR2 YNFKEQ. The CDR3 protein is CASSQDGGGGGTEAFF. The CDR3 region has the DNA TGTGCCAGCAGCCAAGATGGGGGCGGGGGAGGCACTGAAGCTTTCTTT.

The chain carries TRBV24-1 and TRBJ2-5; the match to TRBD1 covers 9 bases. The CDR3 spans 15 residues. Trimming removed 2 bases from V and 7 bases from J; junction bases left unmatched: 7. CDR1 KGHDR and CDR2 SFDVKD come from the germline V gene. The CDR3 DNA reads as TGTGCCACCAGTGATTCGGACAGGGGTAAAGGGACCCAGTACTTC. Translated, it gives CATSDSDRGKGTQYF.

This clone was observed once. The rearrangement joins TRBV6-5 to TRBJ2-5, with 8 bases matching TRBD1. CDR1 is MNHEY and CDR2 is SVGAGI in the germline V gene. This CDR3 contains 14 residues. J gave up 2 bases and V 7 bases, and 6 bases lay outside the gene matches. The CDR3 bases are TGTGCCAGCACCCGGGACAGGAAACAAGAGACCCAGTACTTC. This sequence encodes CASTRDRKQETQYF.